These 15 T cell receptor beta chains share one sample of origin, sequenced in a study of T cell responses to AZD1222 COVID-19 vaccine. Sequencing used immunoSEQ multiplex PCR; TCRdb keeps in-frame clones, though not all of them. The top ten hold approximately 7% of the sample, which has about 130,000 clones, about 93% seen once. Here the sequenced sample was peripheral blood, taken 28 days after the second AZD1222 dose. These receptors originate from an adult who received the AZD1222 COVID-19 vaccine.

The J gene is TRBJ1-5, the V gene TRBV6-5; a weak D match, TRBD1 (5 bases). The germline V and J ends were trimmed by 0 bases and 7 bases, with 13 bases remaining between them. CDR1 is MNHEY and CDR2 is SVGAGI in the germline V gene. The CDR3 extends over 15 amino acids. CDR3 protein: CASSYSGPGYQPQHF. The CDR3 DNA reads TGTGCCAGCAGTTACTCCGGCCCAGGGTACCAGCCCCAGCATTTT.

The chain is built from TRBV11-1 and TRBJ2-7; TRBD1 is a possible D gene (5 bases). This CDR3 has 13 residues. In germline, CDR1 is SGHAT, CDR2 FQDESV (reference sequence). The germline V and J ends were trimmed by 3 bases and 1 base, with 7 bases remaining between them. CDR3 DNA: TGTGCCAGCAGCTTTGACAGTTCCTACGAGCAGTACTTC. This sequence encodes CASSFDSSYEQYF. The whole variable domain, remainder taken from reference TRBV11-1 and TRBJ2-7, is EAEVAQSPRYKITEKSQAVAFWCDPISGHATLYWYRQILGQGPELLVQFQDESVVDDSQLPKDRFSAERLKGVDSTLKIQPAELGDSAMYLCASSFDSSYEQYFGPGTRLTVT.

This chain connects TRBV7-2 to TRBJ2-3; maybe TRBD2 (6 bases). V dropped 5 bases and J dropped 0 bases, with 21 bases sitting between them. Per germline, CDR1 SGHTA and CDR2 FQGNSA. This CDR3 spans 18 amino acids. The CDR3 sequence is CASSPRRVAGTSTDTQYF. The CDR3, as DNA: TGTGCCAGCAGCCCGAGAAGGGTGGCGGGAACTAGCACAGATACGCAGTATTTT. Full variable domain (remainder filled in from reference TRBV7-2 and TRBJ2-3): GAGVSQSPSNKVTEKGKDVELRCDPISGHTALYWYRQSLGQGLEFLIYFQGNSAPDKSGLPSDRFSAERTGGSVSTLTIQRTQQEDSAVYLCASSPRRVAGTSTDTQYFGPGTRLTVL.

V gene TRBV19 combines with J gene TRBJ1-3; perhaps TRBD1 as D (5 bases). Trimming pared 4 bases from V and 0 bases from J, leaving 7 bases between. This CDR3 region has 14 residues. CDR1 and CDR2 from the germline V gene are LNHDA and SQIVND (reference sequence). CDR3 in DNA: TGTGCCAGTAGTACAGGGTTCTCTGGAAACACCATATATTTT. It specifies CASSTGFSGNTIYF.

This clone turned up a few times. The V gene is TRBV4-1, the J gene TRBJ1-1; unclear D gene. V was pared by 0 bases and J by 0 bases, with 17 bases between. CDR1 is MGHRA, CDR2 YSYEKL, per germline. This CDR3 comprises 18 residues. DNA of the CDR3: TGCGCCAGCAGCCAAGATAGTACCATGAGGGTTATGAACACTGAAGCTTTCTTT. Protein product: CASSQDSTMRVMNTEAFF.

This clone has just one count. This chain joins TRBV6-5 and TRBJ1-5, with D possibly TRBD1 on 5 matching bases. The V gene lost 6 bases and the J gene lost 0 bases, with 12 bases spanning the gap. The germline gives CDR1 MNHEY, CDR2 SVGAGI. This CDR3 is built from 15 residues. CDR3 loop: CASRQGTFSNQPQHF. The CDR3 nucleotides read TGTGCCAGCAGACAAGGGACCTTTAGCAATCAGCCCCAGCATTTT.

V usage is TRBV11-3 and J usage is TRBJ2-7; D might be TRBD1 (5 bases). Germline V gives CDR1 SGHNT, CDR2 YENEEA. The CDR3 sequence is 14 residues long. V was cut by 6 bases and J by 2 bases, with 14 bases left in between. The CDR3 loop is CASRHGPGTYEQYF. CDR3 nucleotides: TGTGCCAGCAGGCATGGCCCAGGGACCTACGAGCAGTACTTC.

The chain links TRBV23-1 to TRBJ2-7; the match to TRBD1 covers 10 bases. TRBV23-1 is an ORF, and what it does is uncertain. CDR3 length equals 15 residues. V lost 6 bases to trimming and J lost 2 bases; unmatched junction nucleotides: 7. The CDR3 sequence: CASRSRDRGTYEQYF. For the CDR3, the DNA is TGCGCCAGCAGGAGCCGGGACAGGGGCACCTACGAGCAGTACTTC.

The gene calls are TRBV7-9 and TRBJ1-1; D not certain. The V and J ends lost 1 base and 4 bases respectively, with 13 bases between them. The V gene's germline CDR1 is SEHNR and CDR2 FQNEAQ (reference sequence). The CDR3 length is 15 residues. The CDR3 DNA is TGTGCCAGCAGCTTAGGGACTACAGATACCACTGAAGCTTTCTTT. The encoded protein is CASSLGTTDTTEAFF. Full variable domain (outside the CDR3, taken from reference TRBV7-9 and TRBJ1-1): DTGVSQNPRHKITKRGQNVTFRCDPISEHNRLYWYRQTLGQGPEFLTYFQNEAQLEKSRLLSDRFSAERPKGSFSTLEIQRTEQGDSAMYLCASSLGTTDTTEAFFGQGTRLTVV.

The chain is built from TRBV5-8 and TRBJ2-1; tentatively, D is TRBD1 (5 bases). This CDR3 is 15 amino acids long. Per germline, CDR1 SGHTS and CDR2 YDEGEE. Trimming took off 1 base at V and 0 bases at J, with 8 bases between the two ends. CDR3 protein: CASSLIRVSYNEQFF. For the CDR3, the DNA is TGTGCCAGCAGCTTGATCAGGGTCTCCTACAATGAGCAGTTCTTC.

The chain couples TRBV6-5 to TRBJ1-1, with 9 bases lining up with TRBD1. Per germline, CDR1 MNHEY and CDR2 SVGAGI. The CDR3 is made up of 13 amino acids. The trim removed 8 bases at V and 4 bases at J, leaving 5 bases unmatched. Here the CDR3 reads CASRDRASTEAFF. CDR3 bases: TGTGCCAGCCGGGACAGGGCATCCACTGAAGCTTTCTTT.

V usage is TRBV5-4 and J usage is TRBJ2-1; no reliable D call. The V gene's germline CDR1 is SGHNT and CDR2 YYREEE (reference sequence). This CDR3 has 14 amino acids. V was pared by 3 bases and J by 1 base, with 8 bases between. The CDR3 nucleotides are TGTGCCAGCAGCTCCCTAATTTCCTACAATGAGCAGTTCTTC. Its translation is CASSSLISYNEQFF.

The V call is TRBV6-6, the J call TRBJ1-2, with D possibly TRBD1 on 5 matching bases. Deletions cut 4 bases from V and 8 bases from J, with 17 bases between. The CDR3 consists of 14 residues. Per the germline V gene, CDR1 is MNHNY and CDR2 is SVGAGI (reference sequence). The CDR3 DNA follows: TGTGCCAGCAGTTTCAGAGGGGACTTCGAGGGCTACACCTTC. Amino acid sequence: CASSFRGDFEGYTF.

V is TRBV30 and J is TRBJ1-5, with TRBD1 as a possible D gene (5 bases). The CDR3 extends over 15 amino acids. V dropped 5 bases and J dropped 2 bases, with 16 bases sitting between them. Germline loops: CDR1 GTSNPN, CDR2 SVGIG (reference sequence). The CDR3 region is CAWAATGSGNQPQHF. The DNA of the CDR3 is TGTGCCTGGGCGGCCACAGGCTCAGGCAATCAGCCCCAGCATTTT. Full variable domain (remainder filled in from reference TRBV30 and TRBJ1-5): SQTIHQWPATLVQPVGSPLSLECTVEGTSNPNLYWYRQAAGRGLQLLFYSVGIGQISSEVPQNLSASRPQDRQFILSSKKLLLSDSGFYLCAWAATGSGNQPQHFGDGTRLSIL.

CDR3 protein: CASSERTAILGPYNEQFF. In DNA form, the CDR3 reads TGTGCCAGCAGTGAGAGGACAGCCATCCTTGGCCCCTACAATGAGCAGTTCTTC. The J gene is TRBJ2-1, the V gene TRBV6-1, with a tentative D call TRBD1 (6 bases). The CDR3 consists of 18 residues. V lost 3 bases to trimming and J lost 2 bases, with 20 bases between them. The germline V gene has CDR1 MNHNS and CDR2 SASEGT.